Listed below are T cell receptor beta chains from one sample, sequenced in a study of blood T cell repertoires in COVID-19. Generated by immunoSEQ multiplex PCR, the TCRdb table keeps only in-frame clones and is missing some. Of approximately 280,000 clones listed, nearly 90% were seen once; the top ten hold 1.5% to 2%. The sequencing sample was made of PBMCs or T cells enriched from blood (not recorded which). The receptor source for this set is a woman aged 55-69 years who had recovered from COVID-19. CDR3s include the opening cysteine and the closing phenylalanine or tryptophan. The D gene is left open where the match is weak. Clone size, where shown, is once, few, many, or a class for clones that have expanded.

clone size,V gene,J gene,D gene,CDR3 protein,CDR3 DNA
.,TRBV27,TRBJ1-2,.,CASSLQGGNYGYTF,TGTGCCAGCAGTTTGCAGGGTGGTAACTATGGCTACACCTTC
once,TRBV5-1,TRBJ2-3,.,CASSPGTSTDTQYF,TGCGCCAGCAGCCCCGGGACTAGCACAGATACGCAGTATTTT
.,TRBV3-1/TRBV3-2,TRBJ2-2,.,CASSQVSVTGELFF,TGTGCCAGCAGCCAAGTATCTGTAACCGGGGAGCTGTTTTTT
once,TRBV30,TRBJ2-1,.,CAWSVHSKLSEQFF,TGTGCCTGGAGTGTACACAGTAAGTTGTCTGAGCAGTTCTTC
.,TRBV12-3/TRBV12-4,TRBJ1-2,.,CASSLVVSGGYTF,TGTGCCAGCAGTTTGGTCGTATCGGGAGGCTACACCTTC
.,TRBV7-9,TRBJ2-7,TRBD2,CASSPGGGRDEQYF,TGTGCCAGCAGCCCCGGGGGGGGCCGGGACGAGCAGTACTTC
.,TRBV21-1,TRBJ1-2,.,CASSMREVYGYTF,TGTGCCAGCAGCATGAGGGAAGTCTATGGCTACACCTTC
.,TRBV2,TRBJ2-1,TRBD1,CASRTDRGLYNEQFF,TGTGCCAGCAGGACCGACAGGGGGCTTTACAATGAGCAGTTCTTC
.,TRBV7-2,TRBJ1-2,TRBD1,CASSLGGQGSDYGYTF,TGTGCCAGCAGCTTAGGGGGACAGGGGTCGGACTATGGCTACACCTTC
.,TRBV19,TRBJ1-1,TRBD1,CATRQGGTEAFF,TGTGCCACCCGACAGGGGGGCACTGAAGCTTTCTTT
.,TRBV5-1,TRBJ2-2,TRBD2,CASSFRTSGTGATGELFF,TGCGCCAGCAGCTTCCGGACTAGCGGGACGGGGGCCACCGGGGAGCTGTTTTTT
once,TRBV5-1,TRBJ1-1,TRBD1,CASSLTGVGTEAFF,TGCGCCAGCAGCTTGACAGGGGTGGGCACTGAAGCTTTCTTT
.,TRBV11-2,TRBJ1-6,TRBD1,CASSSKFDRENSPLHF,TGTGCCAGCAGCTCGAAATTCGACAGGGAAAATTCACCCCTCCACTTT
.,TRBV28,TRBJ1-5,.,CASRAGHQPQHF,TGTGCCAGCCGAGCGGGGCATCAGCCCCAGCATTTT
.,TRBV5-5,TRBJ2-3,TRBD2,CASRLTSAPVDTQYF,TGTGCCAGCAGATTGACTAGCGCCCCCGTAGATACGCAGTATTTT
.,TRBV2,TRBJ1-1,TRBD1,CASSVGQGITEAFF,TGTGCCAGCAGTGTGGGACAGGGGATCACTGAAGCTTTCTTT
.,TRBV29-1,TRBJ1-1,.,CSVDSGLLGRAFF,TGCAGCGTTGACTCCGGACTGCTCGGGCGAGCTTTCTTT
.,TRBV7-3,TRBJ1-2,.,CASSLSWGDGYTF,TGTGCCAGCAGCTTATCTTGGGGAGATGGCTACACCTTC
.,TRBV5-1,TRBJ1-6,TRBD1,CASSLQGAHNSPLHF,TGCGCCAGCAGCTTACAGGGGGCGCATAATTCACCCCTCCACTTT
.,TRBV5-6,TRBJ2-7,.,CASSLWTVTRLHYEQYF,TGTGCCAGCAGCTTATGGACAGTGACAAGGCTCCACTACGAGCAGTACTTC
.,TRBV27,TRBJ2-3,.,CASSLSPMSADTQYF,TGTGCCAGCAGTTTATCCCCTATGTCGGCAGATACGCAGTATTTT
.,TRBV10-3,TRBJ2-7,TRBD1,CAISSGTGVYEQYF,TGTGCCATCAGCTCCGGGACAGGAGTCTACGAGCAGTACTTC
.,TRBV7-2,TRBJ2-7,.,CASSLATSYEQYF,TGTGCCAGCAGCTTAGCCACTTCCTACGAGCAGTACTTC
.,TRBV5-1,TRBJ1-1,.,CASSLANSAMNTEAFF,TGCGCCAGCAGCTTGGCCAACAGTGCAATGAACACTGAAGCTTTCTTT
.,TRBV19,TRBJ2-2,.,CASREPNTGELFF,TGTGCCAGTAGGGAGCCTAACACCGGGGAGCTGTTTTTT
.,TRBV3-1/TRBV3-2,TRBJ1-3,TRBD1,CASSQEGQGYGNTIYF,TGTGCCAGCAGCCAAGAGGGACAGGGGTACGGAAACACCATATATTTT
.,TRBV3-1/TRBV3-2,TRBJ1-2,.,CASAFQGYGYTF,TGTGCCAGCGCCTTCCAGGGGTATGGCTACACCTTC
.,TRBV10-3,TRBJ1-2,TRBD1,CAISAGQLTHYGYTF,TGTGCCATCAGTGCGGGACAGCTTACCCATTATGGCTACACCTTC
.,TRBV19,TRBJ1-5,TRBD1,CATQPGTGISYSNQPQHF,TGTGCCACCCAGCCCGGGACAGGGATATCCTATAGCAATCAGCCCCAGCATTTT
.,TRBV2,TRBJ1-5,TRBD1,CASSDRAVGPQHF,TGTGCCAGCAGCGACAGGGCCGTTGGGCCCCAGCATTTT
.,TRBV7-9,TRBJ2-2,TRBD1,CASSVGDRGATGELFF,TGTGCCAGCAGCGTGGGAGACAGGGGCGCCACCGGGGAGCTGTTTTTT
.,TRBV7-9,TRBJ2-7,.,CASSLVQGPSYEQYF,TGTGCCAGCAGCTTAGTCCAGGGGCCCTCCTACGAGCAGTACTTC
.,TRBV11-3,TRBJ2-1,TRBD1,CASSLDRGLYNEQFF,TGTGCCAGCAGCTTAGATAGGGGGCTCTACAATGAGCAGTTCTTC
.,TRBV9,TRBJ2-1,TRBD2,CASSVVSGTHDEQFF,TGTGCCAGCAGCGTGGTTAGCGGGACCCATGATGAGCAGTTCTTC
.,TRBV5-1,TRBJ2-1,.,CASSPYTSREQFF,TGCGCCAGCAGCCCGTATACTAGCAGAGAGCAGTTCTTC
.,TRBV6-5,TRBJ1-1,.,CASIETGWYNTEAFF,TGTGCCAGTATAGAAACAGGGTGGTACAACACTGAAGCTTTCTTT
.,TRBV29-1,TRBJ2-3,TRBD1,CASSETGGIDTQYF,TGCGCTTCTTCGGAGACAGGGGGTATAGATACGCAGTATTTT
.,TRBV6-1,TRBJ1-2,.,CASSEAQTEYYGYTF,TGTGCCAGCAGTGAAGCACAGACAGAGTACTATGGCTACACCTTC
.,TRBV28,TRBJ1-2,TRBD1,CASSFDRAYGYTF,TGTGCCAGCAGCTTTGACAGGGCCTATGGCTACACCTTC
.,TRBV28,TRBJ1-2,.,CASTGQFSYTF,TGTGCCAGCACTGGGCAGTTCAGCTACACCTTC
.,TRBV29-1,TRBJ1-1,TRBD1,CSARQGANTEAFF,TGCAGCGCCCGACAGGGGGCGAACACTGAAGCTTTCTTT
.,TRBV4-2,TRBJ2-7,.,CASSQQRGEQYF,TGTGCCAGCAGCCAACAAAGGGGGGAGCAGTACTTC
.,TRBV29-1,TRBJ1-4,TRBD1,CSVEDRAGGEKLFF,TGCAGCGTTGAAGATCGGGCAGGGGGCGAAAAACTGTTTTTT
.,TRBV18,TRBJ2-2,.,CASSPSTGLLFF,TGTGCCAGCTCACCAAGTACAGGGTTGCTGTTTTTT
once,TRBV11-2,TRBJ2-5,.,CASSLKGYQETQYF,TGTGCCAGCAGCTTAAAGGGGTACCAAGAGACCCAGTACTTC
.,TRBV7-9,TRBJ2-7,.,CASRRAGEQYF,TGTGCCAGCAGGAGAGCTGGCGAGCAGTACTTC
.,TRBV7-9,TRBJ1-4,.,CASGPGGDEKLFF,TGTGCCAGCGGTCCCGGGGGGGATGAAAAACTGTTTTTT
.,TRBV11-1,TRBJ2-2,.,CASSLEPPRTGELFF,TGTGCCAGCAGCTTGGAACCCCCTAGAACCGGGGAGCTGTTTTTT
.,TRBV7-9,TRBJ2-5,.,CASSLEEGTAQYF,TGTGCCAGCAGCTTGGAGGAAGGTACGGCCCAGTACTTC
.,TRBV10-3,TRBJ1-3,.,CAISDQRQSGNTIYF,TGTGCCATCAGTGACCAAAGACAGTCTGGAAACACCATATATTTT
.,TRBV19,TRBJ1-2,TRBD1,CASSGVGQGRIYGYTF,TGTGCCAGTAGTGGGGTTGGACAGGGGCGAATCTATGGCTACACCTTC
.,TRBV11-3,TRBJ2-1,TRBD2,CASSLDSPTSVNNEQFF,TGTGCCAGCAGCTTAGATTCCCCCACTAGCGTAAACAATGAGCAGTTCTTC
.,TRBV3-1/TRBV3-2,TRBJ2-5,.,CASSQEGYPRETQYF,TGTGCCAGCAGCCAAGAGGGTTACCCTAGAGAGACCCAGTACTTC
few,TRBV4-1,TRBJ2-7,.,CASSQDLGRGYEQYF,TGCGCCAGCAGCCAAGATTTGGGGCGGGGCTACGAGCAGTACTTC